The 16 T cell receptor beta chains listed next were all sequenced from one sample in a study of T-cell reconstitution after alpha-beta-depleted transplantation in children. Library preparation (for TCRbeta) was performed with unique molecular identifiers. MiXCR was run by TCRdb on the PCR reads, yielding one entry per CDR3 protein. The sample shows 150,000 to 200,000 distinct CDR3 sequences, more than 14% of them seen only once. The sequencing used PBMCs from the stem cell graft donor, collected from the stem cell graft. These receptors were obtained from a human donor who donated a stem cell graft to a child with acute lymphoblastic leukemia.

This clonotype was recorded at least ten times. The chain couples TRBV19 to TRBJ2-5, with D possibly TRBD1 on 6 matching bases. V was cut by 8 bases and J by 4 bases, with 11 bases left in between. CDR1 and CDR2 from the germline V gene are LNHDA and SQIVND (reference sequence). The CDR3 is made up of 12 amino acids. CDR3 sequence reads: CASGQRTETQYF. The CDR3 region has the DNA TGTGCCAGTGGACAGCGAACAGAGACCCAGTACTTC. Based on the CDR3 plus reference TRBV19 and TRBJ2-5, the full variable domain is DGGITQSPKYLFRKEGQNVTLSCEQNLNHDAMYWYRQDPGQGLRLIYYSQIVNDFQKGDIAEGYSVSREKKESFPLTVTSAQKNPTAFYLCASGQRTETQYFGPGTRLLVL.

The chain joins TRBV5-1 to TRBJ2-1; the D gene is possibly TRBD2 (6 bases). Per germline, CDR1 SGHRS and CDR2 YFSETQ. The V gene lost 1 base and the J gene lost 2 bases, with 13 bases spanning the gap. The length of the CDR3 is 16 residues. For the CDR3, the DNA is TGCGCCAGCAGCTTGTATCCGGGAGCGACCTACAATGAGCAGTTCTTC. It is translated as CASSLYPGATYNEQFF. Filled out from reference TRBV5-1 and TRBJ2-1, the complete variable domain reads KAGVTQTPRYLIKTRGQQVTLSCSPISGHRSVSWYQQTPGQGLQFLFEYFSETQRNKGNFPGRFSGRQFSNSRSEMNVSTLELGDSALYLCASSLYPGATYNEQFFGPGTRLTVL.

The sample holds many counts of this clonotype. CDR3 in amino acids: CASGKDRGTPNSPLHF. The CDR3 region has the DNA TGTGCCAGCGGGAAGGACAGGGGGACCCCTAATTCACCCCTCCACTTT. This rearrangement joins TRBV27 to TRBJ1-6, with 10 bases fitting TRBD1. The CDR3 covers 16 residues. With 8 bases clipped from V and 6 bases from J, the junction kept 10 bases outside the gene matches. Germline lookup yields CDR1 MNHEY and CDR2 SMNVEV (reference sequence).

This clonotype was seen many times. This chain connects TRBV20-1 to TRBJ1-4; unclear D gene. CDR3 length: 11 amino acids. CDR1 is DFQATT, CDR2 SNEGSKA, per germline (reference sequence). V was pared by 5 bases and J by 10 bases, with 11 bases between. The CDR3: CSAFRFSKLFF. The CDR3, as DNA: TGCAGTGCTTTTAGGTTTTCAAAACTGTTTTTT.

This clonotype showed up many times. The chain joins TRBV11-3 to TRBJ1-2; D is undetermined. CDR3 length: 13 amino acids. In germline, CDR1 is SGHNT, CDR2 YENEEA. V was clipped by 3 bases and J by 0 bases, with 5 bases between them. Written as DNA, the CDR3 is TGTGCCAGCAGCTTGGGTCCTAACTATGGCTACACCTTC. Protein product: CASSLGPNYGYTF. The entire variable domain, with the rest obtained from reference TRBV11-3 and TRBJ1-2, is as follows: EAGVVQSPRYKIIEKKQPVAFWCNPISGHNTLYWYLQNLGQGPELLIRYENEEAVDDSQLPKDRFSAERLKGVDSTLKIQPAELGDSAVYLCASSLGPNYGYTFGSGTRLTVV.

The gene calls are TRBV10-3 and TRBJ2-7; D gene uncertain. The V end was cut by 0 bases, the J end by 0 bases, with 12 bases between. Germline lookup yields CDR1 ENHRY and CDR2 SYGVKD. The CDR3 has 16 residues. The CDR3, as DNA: TGTGCCATCAGTGAGTCAAGGACGTCTAGCTCCTACGAGCAGTACTTC. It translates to CAISESRTSSSYEQYF.

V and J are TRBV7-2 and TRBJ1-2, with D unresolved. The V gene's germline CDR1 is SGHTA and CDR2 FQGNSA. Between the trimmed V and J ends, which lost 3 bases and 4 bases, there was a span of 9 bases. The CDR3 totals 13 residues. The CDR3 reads CASSLPLSYGYTF. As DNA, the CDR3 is TGTGCCAGCAGCTTGCCCCTTAGCTATGGCTACACCTTC.

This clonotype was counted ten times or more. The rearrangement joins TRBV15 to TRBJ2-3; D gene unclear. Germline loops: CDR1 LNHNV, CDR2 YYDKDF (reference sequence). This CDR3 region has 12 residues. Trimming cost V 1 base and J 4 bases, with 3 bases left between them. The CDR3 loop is CATSRGADTQYF. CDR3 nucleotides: TGTGCCACCAGCAGAGGGGCAGATACGCAGTATTTT.

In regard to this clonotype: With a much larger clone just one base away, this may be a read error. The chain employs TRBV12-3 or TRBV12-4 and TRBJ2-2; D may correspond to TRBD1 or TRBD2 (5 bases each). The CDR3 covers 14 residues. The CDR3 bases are TGTGCCAGCAGTTTAGGAGGGGTCACCGGGGTGCTGTTTTTT. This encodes CASSLGGVTGVLFF.

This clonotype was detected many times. Here the CDR3 reads CASSPTQGAYTGELFF. Here the CDR3 DNA reads TGCGCCAGCAGCCCAACTCAAGGAGCTTACACCGGGGAGCTGTTTTTT. The chain couples TRBV5-1 to TRBJ2-2; D is unclear. V was shortened by 4 bases and J by 3 bases, with 16 bases between the two germline ends. In germline, CDR1 is SGHRS, CDR2 YFSETQ. The CDR3 runs 16 residues.

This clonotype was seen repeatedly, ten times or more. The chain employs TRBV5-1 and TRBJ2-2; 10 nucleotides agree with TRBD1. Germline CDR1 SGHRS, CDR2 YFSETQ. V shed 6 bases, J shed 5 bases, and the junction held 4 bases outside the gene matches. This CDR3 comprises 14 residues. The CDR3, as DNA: TGCGCCAGCACTGGACAGGGGGAAACCGGGGAGCTGTTTTTT. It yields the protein CASTGQGETGELFF.

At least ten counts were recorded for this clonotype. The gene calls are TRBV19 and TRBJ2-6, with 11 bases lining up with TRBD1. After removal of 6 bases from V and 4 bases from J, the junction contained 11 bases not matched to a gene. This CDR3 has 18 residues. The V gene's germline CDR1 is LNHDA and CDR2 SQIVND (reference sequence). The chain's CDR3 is CASRFTGTGGFGANVLTF. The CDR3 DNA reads TGTGCCAGTAGGTTCACCGGGACAGGGGGTTTCGGGGCCAACGTCCTGACTTTC. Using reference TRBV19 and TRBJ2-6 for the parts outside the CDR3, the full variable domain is DGGITQSPKYLFRKEGQNVTLSCEQNLNHDAMYWYRQDPGQGLRLIYYSQIVNDFQKGDIAEGYSVSREKKESFPLTVTSAQKNPTAFYLCASRFTGTGGFGANVLTFGAGSRLTVL.

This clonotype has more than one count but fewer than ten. CDR3 loop: CASSPQPATETQYF. The CDR3 region has the DNA TGTGCCAGCAGTCCCCAGCCAGCGACGGAGACCCAGTACTTC. The chain combines TRBV6-5 with TRBJ2-5, with unresolved D. The V and J ends lost 5 bases and 5 bases respectively, with 15 bases between them. Germline lookup yields CDR1 MNHEY and CDR2 SVGAGI. This CDR3 contains 14 residues.

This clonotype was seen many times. This CDR3 is CASSQDRGLSPLHF. DNA of the CDR3: TGCGCCAGCAGCCAGGACAGGGGGCTTTCACCCCTCCACTTT. The rearrangement links TRBV5-1 to TRBJ1-6; the match to TRBD1 covers 11 bases. This CDR3 region has 14 residues. Per the germline V gene, CDR1 is SGHRS and CDR2 is YFSETQ. Unmatched junction bases numbered 3, after V lost 4 bases and J lost 9 bases.

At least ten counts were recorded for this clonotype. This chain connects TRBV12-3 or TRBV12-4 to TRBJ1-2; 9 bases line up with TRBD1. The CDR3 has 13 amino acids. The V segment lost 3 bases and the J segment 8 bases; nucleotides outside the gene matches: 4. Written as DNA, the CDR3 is TGTGCCAGCAGTTTGAAGACAGGGGGGGGCTACACCTTC. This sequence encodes CASSLKTGGGYTF.

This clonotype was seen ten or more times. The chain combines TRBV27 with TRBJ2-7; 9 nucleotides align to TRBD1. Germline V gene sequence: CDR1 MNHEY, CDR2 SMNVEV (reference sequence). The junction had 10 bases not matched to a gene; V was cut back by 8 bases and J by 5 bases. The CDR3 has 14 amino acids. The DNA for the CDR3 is TGTGCCAGCCGGGGGCCGGGACAGGGTAACGAGCAGTACTTC. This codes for CASRGPGQGNEQYF.